Listed below are T cell receptor beta chains from one sample, sequenced in a study of technical replicates of blood from a handful of donors. Sequenced by immunoSEQ multiplex PCR; TCRdb stores in-frame clones only, minus some. The data show tens of thousands of clones, roughly 90% seen once. Sequencing was carried out using T cells isolated from PBMCs. These receptor sequences come from a human donor in good health. The CDR3 runs from the conserved cysteine through the conserved F or W. The D gene is left open where the match is weak. Rows give clone size only sometimes, using once, few, many, or a class for an expanded clone.

-	TRBV7-9	TRBJ2-2	-	CASSKLEVSGGELFF	TGTGCCAGCAGCAAGCTAGAGGTTTCGGGCGGGGAGCTGTTTTTT
-	TRBV4-1	TRBJ2-1	-	CASSQADRYNEQFF	TGCGCCAGCAGCCAGGCGGATAGGTACAATGAGCAGTTCTTC
-	TRBV6-4	TRBJ1-1	-	CASSVSPDTEAFF	TGTGCCAGCAGTGTTAGTCCCGACACTGAAGCTTTCTTT
-	TRBV9	TRBJ2-3	-	CASSDSGTRIGTDTQYF	TGTGCCAGCAGCGACTCGGGGACTCGAATAGGCACAGATACGCAGTATTTT
TRBD1	TRBV29-1	TRBJ1-3	-	CSVDSRGLGNTIYF	TGCAGCGTTGACAGCAGGGGGCTCGGAAACACCATATATTTT
-	TRBV4-1	TRBJ2-3	-	CASSQAKGGSTDTQYF	TGCGCCAGCAGCCAAGCCAAAGGGGGAAGCACAGATACGCAGTATTTT
TRBD1	TRBV2	TRBJ1-1	-	CASSAPGTGVDTEAFF	TGTGCCAGCAGTGCGCCGGGGACAGGGGTGGACACTGAAGCTTTCTTT
TRBD1	TRBV4-1	TRBJ2-1	-	CASSQVGGAGGHEQFF	TGCGCCAGCAGCCAAGTGGGCGGGGCAGGGGGCCATGAGCAGTTCTTC
-	TRBV6-5	TRBJ2-1	-	CASSYSGALPHEQFF	TGTGCCAGCAGTTACTCAGGGGCGCTTCCCCATGAGCAGTTCTTC
TRBD1	TRBV5-1	TRBJ1-3	-	CASSERQGRINSGNTIYF	TGCGCCAGCAGCGAAAGACAGGGCAGGATAAACTCTGGAAACACCATATATTTT
-	TRBV7-9	TRBJ2-1	-	CASSPLEEQFF	TGTGCCAGCAGTCCACTTGAGGAGCAGTTCTTC
-	TRBV11-2	TRBJ1-2	once	CASSSPPGRNVYGYTF	TGTGCCAGCAGCTCCCCCCCCGGCAGGAATGTCTATGGCTACACCTTC
TRBD1	TRBV19	TRBJ2-1	-	CASNSGTGPYNEQFF	TGTGCCAGTAATTCCGGGACAGGGCCTTACAATGAGCAGTTCTTC
-	TRBV27	TRBJ2-1	-	CASSLQGPYNEQFF	TGTGCCAGCAGTTTACAGGGCCCCTACAATGAGCAGTTCTTC
-	TRBV19	TRBJ1-5	-	CASSIQGTVQHF	TGTGCCAGTAGTATACAGGGGACGGTCCAGCATTTT
TRBD2	TRBV5-4	TRBJ2-3	-	CASSLVVGGSGDTQYF	TGTGCCAGCAGCTTGGTTGTGGGAGGGAGTGGAGATACGCAGTATTTT
TRBD1	TRBV11-2	TRBJ1-3	-	CASSTGTGGLFFAGNTIYF	TGTGCCAGCAGCACCGGGACAGGGGGCTTGTTCTTCGCTGGAAACACCATATATTTT
-	TRBV2	TRBJ2-7	-	CASVDRTHYEQYF	TGTGCCAGCGTCGACAGGACCCACTACGAGCAGTACTTC
TRBD1	TRBV28	TRBJ1-1	-	CASSAQGLEAFF	TGTGCCAGCAGTGCACAGGGGTTAGAAGCTTTCTTT
-	TRBV6-5	TRBJ1-5	-	CASKERYSNQPQHF	TGTGCCAGCAAGGAGAGGTATAGCAATCAGCCCCAGCATTTT
TRBD1	TRBV11-3	TRBJ1-2	-	CASSPGQAGGYTF	TGTGCCAGCAGCCCGGGACAGGCCGGTGGCTACACCTTC
-	TRBV11-2	TRBJ2-4	-	CASSPLKAKNIQYF	TGTGCCAGCAGCCCGTTAAAAGCCAAAAACATTCAGTACTTC